This TCR beta chain emerged from a study of blood T cell repertoires in COVID-19. Study information: Sources were T cells, B-cell-depleted T cells, or PBMCs; the material itself was cDNA or gDNA.

V lost 0 bases, J lost 3 bases, and 10 bases lay in between. This CDR3 spans 14 amino acids. CDR1 is SGHRS, CDR2 YFSETQ, per germline. How the authors handled the data: Amplification of reference gene primers provided the estimated nucleated cell counts. The method was immunoSEQ multiplex PCR; TCRdb's version includes in-frame clones alone and lacks a portion of them. That table is the source of V, J and clone size, and D and trimming were worked out from the DNA. The sample includes more than 300,000 clones, around 87% of them seen just once. Material: PBMCs or T cells enriched from blood (not recorded which). The chain carries TRBV5-1 and TRBJ2-7; D ambiguous. This sequence was found in a man aged 35 to 55 in a cohort exposed to, infected with or recovered from COVID-19 (not recorded which). The CDR3 reads CASSLGQVNYEQYF. DNA of the CDR3: TGCGCCAGCAGCTTGGGTCAGGTGAACTACGAGCAGTACTTC. Using reference TRBV5-1 and TRBJ2-7 for the parts outside the CDR3, the full variable domain is KAGVTQTPRYLIKTRGQQVTLSCSPISGHRSVSWYQQTPGQGLQFLFEYFSETQRNKGNFPGRFSGRQFSNSRSEMNVSTLELGDSALYLCASSLGQVNYEQYFGPGTRLTVT.